The 31 T cell receptor beta chains below all came from one sample that was sequenced in a study of a mutant IDH1 vaccine in newly diagnosed glioma. Time point here: week 47, end of study. In the vaccine, a single dose held 300 ug of the mutant IDH1 20-mer peptide, along with topical imiquimod. Their target antigens are unknown. Libraries were prepared by immunoSEQ multiplex PCR; TCRdb keeps only in-frame clonotypes and omits some of them. This sample has over 50,000 clones; 76% occur once, and the top ten carry around 4.6%. The sequencing here drew on PBMCs, taken from a glioma patient whose treatment included an IDH1 peptide vaccine. These receptor sequences come from a woman aged 40 to 55 with glioma. Some clones in this sample may be carry-over from other donors' samples.

The chain employs TRBV5-1 and TRBJ2-7, with a tentative D call TRBD1 (6 bases). This CDR3 spans 14 amino acids. V lost 3 bases, J lost 6 bases, and 16 bases lay in between. Germline CDR1 reads SGHRS; CDR2 reads YFSETQ. The CDR3 DNA is TGCGCCAGCAGCTACGGACAGCCGACGGCCGAGCAGTACTTC. This translates into CASSYGQPTAEQYF.

The V gene is TRBV5-1, the J gene TRBJ2-1; D tentatively reads TRBD1 or TRBD2 (6 bases each). This CDR3 is 15 amino acids long. Germline V gene data show CDR1 as SGHRS and CDR2 as YFSETQ. The V end was cut by 0 bases, the J end by 7 bases, with 14 bases between. CDR3 bases: TGCGCCAGCAGCTTGGCGGGGGCTTCCGCGAATGAGCAGTTCTTC. Its protein is CASSLAGASANEQFF.

The rearrangement joins TRBV7-2 to TRBJ2-2; D not resolved. Trimming removed 5 bases at V and 2 bases at J, with 9 bases between. The CDR3 has 14 residues. Germline V gene sequence: CDR1 SGHTA, CDR2 FQGNSA. CDR3 DNA: TGTGCCAGCAGCCAGGTGGCCAACACCGGGGAGCTGTTTTTT. It is translated as CASSQVANTGELFF. Combining the CDR3 with reference TRBV7-2 and TRBJ2-2 gives the whole variable domain GAGVSQSPSNKVTEKGKDVELRCDPISGHTALYWYRQSLGQGLEFLIYFQGNSAPDKSGLPSDRFSAERTGGSVSTLTIQRTQQEDSAVYLCASSQVANTGELFFGEGSRLTVL.

In its sample, this clone was seen once. The J gene is TRBJ2-7, the V gene TRBV27; weak D call: TRBD2 (5 bases). CDR1 MNHEY and CDR2 SMNVEV come from the germline V gene (reference sequence). The CDR3 sequence is 14 residues long. Trimming removed 5 bases from V and 4 bases from J, with 15 bases in between. This CDR3 reads CASSSSVRPYEQYF. The CDR3 DNA reads TGTGCCAGCAGTAGTAGCGTTCGACCTTACGAGCAGTACTTC.

This clone was seen once. This chain joins TRBV19 and TRBJ2-7; D ambiguous. Germline values: CDR1 LNHDA, CDR2 SQIVND (reference sequence). The CDR3 spans 15 residues. Trimming stripped 3 bases from V and 3 bases from J, with 15 bases between. The CDR3: CASSILRSELYEQYF. The CDR3 coding sequence is TGTGCCAGTAGTATTCTTAGAAGTGAGCTCTACGAGCAGTACTTC.

The J gene is TRBJ2-5, the V gene TRBV18, with 11 positions matching TRBD2. CDR3 length: 15 residues. J lost 5 bases, V lost 3 bases, and 5 bases had no gene match. Germline V gene data show CDR1 as KGHSH and CDR2 as LQKENI. CDR3: CASSPPGLAAETQYF. In DNA, the CDR3 is TGTGCCAGCTCACCCCCGGGACTAGCGGCTGAGACCCAGTACTTC.

A single count supports this clone. The chain recombines TRBV6-1 with TRBJ1-1, with D tentatively TRBD1 (5 bases). Germline V lookup: CDR1 MNHNS, CDR2 SASEGT. Trimming stripped 8 bases from V and 1 base from J, with 11 bases between. The CDR3 is 13 residues long. The CDR3 loop reads CASSLGGNTEAFF. DNA for the CDR3: TGTGCCAGCTCCCTGGGGGGGAACACTGAAGCTTTCTTT.

The genes are TRBV7-9 and TRBJ1-1; no firm D call. This CDR3 has 11 amino acids. V shed 8 bases and J shed 7 bases, with 11 bases lying between them. Germline V gene sequence: CDR1 SEHNR, CDR2 FQNEAQ (reference sequence). The CDR3 DNA follows: TGTGCCAGCCGGCGGGAAAATGAAGCTTTCTTT. Translated: CASRRENEAFF.

J is TRBJ1-5 and V is TRBV7-2; D is possibly TRBD1 (6 bases). Trimming removed 5 bases from V and 0 bases from J, with 11 bases in between. Per germline, CDR1 SGHTA and CDR2 FQGNSA. The CDR3 sequence is 15 residues long. CDR3 region: CASSIQGDSNQPQHF. Written as DNA, the CDR3 is TGTGCCAGCAGCATACAGGGAGATAGCAATCAGCCCCAGCATTTT.

The chain carries TRBV6-5 and TRBJ2-7, with a possible D match to TRBD1 (6 bases). CDR3 length: 12 amino acids. V lost 10 bases and J lost 0, with 10 bases in between. In germline, CDR1 is MNHEY, CDR2 SVGAGI. The CDR3: CATSRGSYEQYF. Here the CDR3 DNA reads TGTGCCACCAGCAGGGGCTCCTACGAGCAGTACTTC.

This clone was seen just once. V and J are TRBV30 and TRBJ1-1; 8 nucleotides align to TRBD1. This CDR3 spans 14 amino acids. J lost 5 bases, V lost 4 bases, and 9 bases had no gene match. The V gene's germline CDR1 is GTSNPN and CDR2 SVGIG (reference sequence). This CDR3 reads CAWNLGQVGTEAFF. In DNA, the CDR3 is TGTGCCTGGAACCTGGGACAGGTGGGGACTGAAGCTTTCTTT.

The chain uses TRBV10-1 and TRBJ2-7; tentatively, D is TRBD1 or TRBD2 (5 bases each). This CDR3 has 13 residues. Germline loops: CDR1 WNHNN, CDR2 SYGVQD (reference sequence). The CDR3 nucleotides read TGCGCAGACCCACCGGGACCGAGCTACGAGCAGTACTTC. Its protein is CADPPGPSYEQYF.

This chain joins TRBV6-5 and TRBJ1-2; D possibly corresponds to TRBD1 (5 bases). Germline CDR1 MNHEY, CDR2 SVGAGI. This CDR3 region has 14 residues. Trimming cost V 0 bases and J 5 bases, with 10 bases left between them. The CDR3 region is CASSYSGTLYGYTF. The CDR3 nucleotides read TGTGCCAGCAGTTACTCGGGGACCTTATATGGCTACACCTTC.

This rearrangement joins TRBV25-1 to TRBJ1-1, with TRBD1 as a possible D gene (6 bases). V was pared by 6 bases and J by 4 bases, with 15 bases between. CDR1 and CDR2 (germline): MGHDK, SYGVNS. The CDR3 totals 14 residues. CDR3 nucleotide sequence: TGTGCCAGCAGCTCGGACAGTTTCGGCACTGAAGCTTTCTTT. Translating it yields CASSSDSFGTEAFF.

V usage is TRBV29-1 and J usage is TRBJ1-1; D is undetermined. CDR1 is SQVTM and CDR2 is ANQGSEA in the germline V gene. There are 13 residues in the CDR3. The germline V and J ends were trimmed by 3 bases and 0 bases, with 8 bases remaining between them. The CDR3 loop reads CSVDSEMNTEAFF. The CDR3, as DNA: TGCAGCGTTGATTCGGAAATGAACACTGAAGCTTTCTTT.

This clone has just a few counts. This chain uses TRBV30 with TRBJ1-1, with unresolved D. The CDR3 spans 13 residues. Trimming removed 1 base from V and 4 bases from J, with 10 bases in between. From germline, CDR1 is GTSNPN and CDR2 SVGIG (reference sequence). The CDR3 sequence is CAWSATSRTEAFF. As DNA, the CDR3 is TGTGCCTGGAGTGCGACTTCCCGCACTGAAGCTTTCTTT.

The V call is TRBV6-4, the J call TRBJ2-3, with D perhaps matching TRBD2 (7 bases). Germline V CDR1 and CDR2: MRHNA, SNTAGT. The CDR3 is 15 amino acids. Trimming stripped 3 bases from V and 3 bases from J, with 13 bases between. The CDR3 sequence: CASSEKGGATDTQYF. In nucleotides, the CDR3 is TGTGCCAGCAGTGAAAAGGGGGGGGCAACAGATACGCAGTATTTT.

The chain combines TRBV5-4 with TRBJ1-2; D remains ambiguous. The V end was cut by 4 bases, the J end by 7 bases, with 26 bases between. The CDR3 runs to 17 residues. In germline, CDR1 is SGHNT, CDR2 YYREEE (reference sequence). This CDR3 is CASSAPSSSAVGSGYTF. DNA for the CDR3: TGTGCCAGCAGCGCCCCCAGTTCCTCAGCTGTAGGGTCTGGCTACACCTTC.

This rearrangement joins TRBV5-4 to TRBJ2-1, with 8 bases that match TRBD2. Germline CDR1 and CDR2: SGHNT and YYREEE (reference sequence). The CDR3 has 18 residues. J was trimmed by 3 bases and V by 0 bases; bases with no gene match: 11. Here the CDR3 DNA reads TGTGCCAGCAGCTTGGCGGGAGGGCGGGGGGACTTCTACAATGAGCAGTTCTTC. Translating gives CASSLAGGRGDFYNEQFF.

The sample holds one count of this clone. The genes are TRBV27 and TRBJ1-6; D ambiguous. The CDR3 totals 16 residues. Germline V gives CDR1 MNHEY, CDR2 SMNVEV (reference sequence). V shed 2 bases and J shed 2 bases, with 10 bases lying between them. The CDR3 region has the DNA TGTGCCAGCAGTTTACTTGCTCCAACCTATAATTCACCCCTCCACTTT. As protein: CASSLLAPTYNSPLHF.

The chain couples TRBV18 to TRBJ2-5; D call uncertain. V was pared by 6 bases and J by 1 base, with 12 bases between. CDR1 and CDR2 from the germline V gene are KGHSH and LQKENI. This CDR3 comprises 14 residues. The CDR3 spells CASSRKSRQETQYF. As DNA, the CDR3 is TGTGCCAGCTCCCGGAAGAGTCGCCAAGAGACCCAGTACTTC.

In DNA, the CDR3 is TGCGCCAGCAGCTTGGCTCAGTGGCAGGTCGGCTACACCTTC. Protein product: CASSLAQWQVGYTF. The chain is built from TRBV5-1 and TRBJ1-2, with unresolved D. The V end lost 0 bases, the J end lost 8 bases, and 14 bases lay between the germline ends. Looked up from germline, CDR1 is SGHRS and CDR2 is YFSETQ. This CDR3 is built from 14 residues.

In its sample, this clone was seen once. This chain joins TRBV7-6 and TRBJ2-7; D may match TRBD1 or TRBD2 (5 bases each). The ends were cut back, 0 bases at V and 7 bases at J, with 13 bases in the middle. CDR1 is SGHVS, CDR2 FNYEAQ, per germline. This CDR3 region has 14 residues. CDR3 residues: CASSLAGPGREQYF. The CDR3 nucleotides read TGTGCCAGCAGCTTAGCGGGGCCGGGGAGAGAGCAGTACTTC.

This chain uses TRBV5-1 with TRBJ2-7; 7 nucleotides match TRBD2. The V and J ends lost 3 bases and 6 bases, in that order; junction bases with no gene match: 9. In germline, CDR1 is SGHRS, CDR2 YFSETQ. This CDR3 contains 14 residues. Here the CDR3 reads CASSSGRTRTEQYF. CDR3 nucleotides: TGCGCCAGCAGCTCAGGAAGGACTAGAACCGAGCAGTACTTC.

The rearrangement joins TRBV30 to TRBJ2-7; possible D gene TRBD2, 6 bases. Trimming removed 2 bases at V and 6 bases at J, with 14 bases between. The CDR3 extends over 13 amino acids. CDR1 is GTSNPN, CDR2 SVGIG, per germline (reference sequence). The CDR3 DNA reads as TGTGCCTGGAGTAGGGGCGGGGAGCTCGAGCAGTACTTC. Protein product: CAWSRGGELEQYF. The full variable domain, in which reference TRBV30 and TRBJ2-7 provide the parts outside the CDR3, is SQTIHQWPATLVQPVGSPLSLECTVEGTSNPNLYWYRQAAGRGLQLLFYSVGIGQISSEVPQNLSASRPQDRQFILSSKKLLLSDSGFYLCAWSRGGELEQYFGPGTRLTVT.

The chain joins TRBV2 to TRBJ2-2; maybe TRBD2 (5 bases). The V gene's germline CDR1 is SNHLY and CDR2 FYNNEI. The CDR3 length is 15 residues. The V end was cut by 5 bases, the J end by 7 bases, with 17 bases between. The CDR3 loop reads CASSPFRAEGGELFF. CDR3 in DNA: TGTGCCAGCAGTCCTTTCCGGGCCGAGGGCGGGGAGCTGTTTTTT.

The J gene is TRBJ1-2, the V gene TRBV19; D is undetermined. The CDR3 runs to 13 residues. Germline loops: CDR1 LNHDA, CDR2 SQIVND (reference sequence). Trimming removed 3 bases at V and 4 bases at J, with 9 bases between. The CDR3 nucleotides read TGTGCCAGTAGTATCGGGTCCGTCTATGGCTACACCTTC. This translates into CASSIGSVYGYTF.

V is TRBV5-4 and J is TRBJ1-2, with D perhaps TRBD1 (5 bases). Trimming left V 1 base short and J 3 bases short, with 7 bases between. Germline values: CDR1 SGHNT, CDR2 YYREEE (reference sequence). The CDR3 runs 13 residues. In DNA form, the CDR3 reads TGTGCCAGCAGCTTGCGGGGCGACTATGGCTACACCTTC. It encodes CASSLRGDYGYTF.

The rearrangement joins TRBV19 to TRBJ1-5; D is ambiguous. The CDR3 has 16 residues. The V gene lost 0 bases and the J gene lost 6 bases, with 15 bases spanning the gap. Germline values: CDR1 LNHDA, CDR2 SQIVND (reference sequence). The CDR3 DNA reads as TGTGCCAGTAGTATAGAATGGGCAAGGGAAGGTCAGCCCCAGCATTTT. As protein: CASSIEWAREGQPQHF.

This chain uses TRBV30 with TRBJ2-3; 10 nucleotides align to TRBD2. CDR1 is GTSNPN and CDR2 is SVGIG in the germline V gene (reference sequence). The V gene end was trimmed by 0 bases and the J gene end by 2 bases; junction bases not matched to a gene: 5. CDR3 length: 16 amino acids. The CDR3 is CAWSVGSGRTTDTQYF. The CDR3, as DNA: TGTGCCTGGAGTGTGGGTAGCGGGAGGACCACAGATACGCAGTATTTT.

The chain joins TRBV7-9 to TRBJ1-2; D is uncertain. There are 14 residues in the CDR3. Germline CDR1 reads SEHNR; CDR2 reads FQNEAQ (reference sequence). Trimming removed 2 bases at V and 8 bases at J, with 15 bases between. The CDR3 coding sequence is TGTGCCAGCAGCTTACGGGCGGCCGGGGAGGGCTACACCTTC. Amino acids: CASSLRAAGEGYTF.